This entry lists 23 T cell receptor beta chains sequenced from one sample in a study of shared clonotypes between healthy human individuals. Produced via immunoSEQ multiplex PCR; TCRdb's table is partial and in-frame only. The sample yields under 600,000 clones, approximately 95% seen once. The sample comprised naive CD4+ T cells sorted from blood. Subset: CD45RA+ positively selected. The origin of the receptors is a woman between 25 and 40 years old in good health.

This clone was seen once. This chain uses TRBV21-1 with TRBJ1-2; the D call of TRBD1 is as the table states it, not checked on the DNA. TRBV21-1 is designated a pseudogene. CDR3 size: 15 residues. The CDR3 sequence is CATDWSSGGRYGYTF. For the CDR3, the DNA is TGTGCCACCGACTGGAGTTCTGGGGGCAGGTATGGCTACACCTTC.

The genes are TRBV18 and TRBJ2-6, with 12 bases that match TRBD2. Germline CDR1 is KGHSH and CDR2 is LQKENI. After removal of 3 bases from V and 1 base from J, the junction contained 4 bases not matched to a gene. CDR3 length equals 18 residues. CDR3 nucleotide sequence: TGTGCCAGCTCACCCTCTCTAGCGGGAGGGTCTGGGGCCAACGTCCTGACTTTC. Translating gives CASSPSLAGGSGANVLTF.

This clone was observed once. The rearrangement uses TRBV5-1 and TRBJ2-7, with 9 bases identical to TRBD1. V shed 4 bases, J shed 5 bases, and the junction held 4 bases outside the gene matches. Germline CDR1 and CDR2: SGHRS and YFSETQ. There are 13 residues in the CDR3. CDR3 sequence (DNA): TGCGCCAGCAGCGGCTGGACAGGGGACGAGCAGTACTTC. Its protein product is CASSGWTGDEQYF.

This chain links TRBV6-4 with TRBJ2-1, with 9 bases that match TRBD1. CDR1 is MRHNA, CDR2 SNTAGT, per germline. This CDR3 has 15 amino acids. J lost 7 bases, V lost 2 bases, and 6 bases had no gene match. The CDR3 DNA reads TGTGCCAGCAGTGACGTCGGACAGGGGACGAATGAGCAGTTCTTC. This gives the protein CASSDVGQGTNEQFF.

The gene calls are TRBV28 and TRBJ2-7, with 8 bases that match TRBD2. The CDR3 totals 15 residues. With 7 bases clipped from V and 0 bases from J, the junction kept 8 bases outside the gene matches. Germline V gives CDR1 MDHEN, CDR2 SYDVKM. The CDR3 region has the DNA TGTGCCAGCACTTATAGCGGGATCTTCTCCTACGAGCAGTACTTC. This codes for CASTYSGIFSYEQYF.

The chain is built from TRBV5-6 and TRBJ2-5; D unclear. Germline CDR1 reads SGHDT; CDR2 reads YYEEEE. The CDR3 extends over 13 amino acids. Trimming removed 1 base at V and 0 bases at J, with 4 bases between. CDR3 DNA: TGTGCCAGCAGCTTGCAGCACCAAGAGACCCAGTACTTC. It yields the protein CASSLQHQETQYF.

J is TRBJ2-7 and V is TRBV9; D is possibly TRBD2 (5 bases). Trimming removed 0 bases from V and 0 bases from J, with 10 bases in between. Germline V gene sequence: CDR1 SGDLS, CDR2 YYNGEE. There are 15 residues in the CDR3. The CDR3: CASSVASGLSYEQYF. The CDR3 coding sequence is TGTGCCAGCAGCGTAGCCAGCGGCCTCTCCTACGAGCAGTACTTC.

This sequence joins TRBV19 and TRBJ2-5, with D perhaps TRBD1 (5 bases). The CDR3 has 13 amino acids. From germline, CDR1 is LNHDA and CDR2 SQIVND (reference sequence). Trimming removed 10 bases at V and 1 base at J, with 13 bases between. CDR3 bases: TGTGCCACCAAGGGGCAACCCCAAGAGACCCAGTACTTC. It is translated as CATKGQPQETQYF.

V gene TRBV2 combines with J gene TRBJ2-1; D is unresolved. Germline V CDR1 and CDR2: SNHLY, FYNNEI. There are 11 residues in the CDR3. With 3 bases removed from V and 5 bases from J, the gap between germline ends came to 2 bases. CDR3: CASSENNEQFF. The CDR3 region has the DNA TGTGCCAGCAGTGAGAACAATGAGCAGTTCTTC.

The chain links TRBV5-1 to TRBJ2-5; no clear D gene. The DNA end is more similar to TRBJ2-7, so the J call may be wrong. Per germline, CDR1 SGHRS and CDR2 YFSETQ. The CDR3 runs to 17 residues. The CDR3 DNA sequence: TGCGCCAGCAGCTTGTTAACGGCAGCCGGAGACTCCTACGAGCAGTACTTC. Translation gives CASSLLTAAGDSYEQYF.

This clone was found a few times. This CDR3 is CASSPGWRLRNEQYF. The CDR3 DNA sequence: TGTGCCAGCAGCCCGGGATGGAGGTTACGGAACGAGCAGTACTTC. The genes are TRBV7-9 and TRBJ2-7, with TRBD2 as a possible D gene (5 bases). This CDR3 is built from 15 residues. Trimming removed 5 bases at V and 5 bases at J, with 19 bases between. CDR1 is SEHNR, CDR2 FQNEAQ, per germline (reference sequence).

The V gene is TRBV6-5, the J gene TRBJ1-3; TRBD1 is a possible D gene (5 bases). Germline V gives CDR1 MNHEY, CDR2 SVGAGI. V dropped 5 bases and J dropped 10 bases, with 9 bases sitting between them. The CDR3 has 11 residues. CDR3 sequence reads: CASSQGGTIYF. The CDR3 DNA is TGTGCCAGCAGTCAGGGAGGAACCATATATTTT.

V usage is TRBV7-8 and J usage is TRBJ2-4; TRBD2 aligns across 8 bases. Germline assignment: CDR1 SGHVS and CDR2 FQNEAQ. This CDR3 contains 18 residues. V lost 1 base, J lost 4 bases, and 12 bases stayed unmatched. The CDR3 region has the DNA TGTGCCAGCAGCTTAGGGTTTTCGGCGGGAGGCCCTAAAAACATTCAGTACTTC. Translating it yields CASSLGFSAGGPKNIQYF.

This CDR3 is CASSYSGTGHTGELFF. For the CDR3, the DNA is TGCGCCAGCAGCTACTCCGGGACAGGGCACACCGGGGAGCTGTTTTTT. The V and J genes are TRBV5-1 and TRBJ2-2; 9 bases line up with TRBD1. After removal of 3 bases from V and 3 bases from J, the junction contained 6 bases not matched to a gene. The CDR3 spans 16 residues. From germline, CDR1 is SGHRS and CDR2 YFSETQ.

The chain uses TRBV5-4 and TRBJ2-7, with TRBD1 identical over 9 bases. This CDR3 is 15 amino acids long. Trimming took 4 bases from V and 0 from J; bases not matched to a gene: 5. CDR1 and CDR2 (germline): SGHNT, YYREEE (reference sequence). The CDR3 DNA is TGTGCCAGCAGCCTAGACAGGGGGAGCTCCTACGAGCAGTACTTC. This encodes CASSLDRGSSYEQYF.

The chain links TRBV11-2 to TRBJ2-5; D is undetermined. Trimming took off 3 bases at V and 5 bases at J, with 10 bases between the two ends. The CDR3 consists of 13 residues. Germline lookup yields CDR1 SGHAT and CDR2 FQNNGV. CDR3 amino acids: CASSFLSAETQYF. The CDR3 DNA follows: TGTGCCAGCAGCTTTCTGTCAGCGGAGACCCAGTACTTC.

This chain uses TRBV7-2 with TRBJ2-7; 7 bases map to TRBD1. CDR3 length equals 14 residues. V lost 4 bases, J lost 7 bases, and 10 bases stayed unmatched. Germline V CDR1 and CDR2: SGHTA, FQGNSA. CDR3 sequence: CASSWGTAVLEQYF. The CDR3 DNA is TGTGCCAGCAGCTGGGGGACAGCCGTACTGGAGCAGTACTTC.

J is TRBJ2-5 and V is TRBV28, with D unresolved. The end of the DNA fits TRBJ2-7 better, so the J call may be wrong. Germline V gene data show CDR1 as MDHEN and CDR2 as SYDVKM. This CDR3 spans 11 amino acids. The CDR3 DNA reads TGTGCCAGCAGTTCCTTCTACGAGCAGTACTTC. Translating it yields CASSSFYEQYF.

The chain combines TRBV28 with TRBJ2-2, with a possible D match to TRBD1 (8 bases). Trimming took off 6 bases at V and 5 bases at J, with 16 bases between the two ends. The CDR3 covers 15 residues. Germline CDR1 is MDHEN and CDR2 is SYDVKM. CDR3 bases: TGTGCCAGCAGCCCGAACAGGGGGGGGACCGGGGAGCTGTTTTTT. It translates to CASSPNRGGTGELFF.

The J gene is TRBJ2-5, the V gene TRBV18; no clear D gene. Judging by the DNA end, TRBJ2-7 fits better; the J call may be wrong. CDR1 and CDR2 from the germline V gene are KGHSH and LQKENI. This CDR3 region has 16 residues. The CDR3 nucleotides read TGTGCCAGCTCACCAGAGTTTGGTCAGCCCTCCTACGAGCAGTACTTC. Residues: CASSPEFGQPSYEQYF.

The CDR3 region is CASSWGETVGTDTQYF. The DNA of the CDR3 is TGCGCCAGCAGCTGGGGGGAGACGGTTGGCACAGATACGCAGTATTTT. The V gene is TRBV5-1, the J gene TRBJ2-3, with D possibly TRBD2 on 6 matching bases. The V gene's germline CDR1 is SGHRS and CDR2 YFSETQ. Trimming removed 3 bases from V and 1 base from J, with 15 bases in between. This CDR3 is built from 16 residues. Filled out from reference TRBV5-1 and TRBJ2-3, the complete variable domain reads KAGVTQTPRYLIKTRGQQVTLSCSPISGHRSVSWYQQTPGQGLQFLFEYFSETQRNKGNFPGRFSGRQFSNSRSEMNVSTLELGDSALYLCASSWGETVGTDTQYFGPGTRLTVL.

The CDR3 sequence: CASSSPVRGGSDREQYF. The CDR3 DNA sequence: TGTGCCAGCAGTTCCCCCGTTAGGGGCGGGAGCGACCGCGAGCAGTACTTC. The rearrangement uses TRBV27 and TRBJ2-7, with 7 bases lining up with TRBD2. The germline CDR1 and CDR2 sequences are MNHEY and SMNVEV (reference sequence). The CDR3 length is 17 residues. The V gene end was trimmed by 4 bases and the J gene end by 6 bases; junction bases not matched to a gene: 18.

The chain employs TRBV11-2 and TRBJ2-2; 10 nucleotides match TRBD2. CDR1 SGHAT and CDR2 FQNNGV come from the germline V gene. Trimming at V came to 2 bases and at J to 6 bases, leaving 6 bases not matched to a gene. The CDR3 consists of 16 residues. The DNA of the CDR3 is TGTGCCAGCAGCTTACAAAGCGGGAGGGGGCCCGGGGAGCTGTTTTTT. Its protein product is CASSLQSGRGPGELFF.